This TCR beta chain derives from a study of T-cell memory formation after mild COVID-19. The V gene lost 7 bases and the J gene lost 0 bases, with 10 bases spanning the gap. The CDR3 contains 14 residues. Germline V CDR1 and CDR2: MNHNY, SVGAGI (reference sequence). Study-wide results and limits: CD4/CD8 balance held among clones contracting day 15 to 85, and later expanders leaned CD4+. Cross-reactive memory appears to have joined, as suggested by some responding clones showing up in pre-infection memory.

In this sample, this clonotype turned up many times. Its antigen is currently unknown. Barcoded TCR alpha and TCR beta cDNA libraries with UMIs came from 5'RACE using constant-segment primers. TCRdb reprocessed the 5' RACE reads with MiXCR, giving one entry per CDR3 protein. The data contain around 300,000 distinct CDR3 sequences, approximately 14% of them singletons. This receptor was taken from a young man who had mild COVID-19 (a few samples of this study predate the infection). Cell type and time point are not known. The V gene is TRBV6-6, the J gene TRBJ1-3; no firm D call. What was sequenced was PBMCs or a T cell subset sorted from them (not recorded which). CDR3 in amino acids: CASTEQFSGNTIYF. The DNA of the CDR3 is TGTGCCAGCACTGAACAGTTCTCTGGAAACACCATATATTTT.